The 23 T cell receptor beta chains in this list originate from one sample, sequenced in a study of blood T cells in healthy people across ages. Alongside a J-beta primer mix, a sample-barcoded 5' primer served in a second PCR lasting 7 to 11 cycles. TCRdb processed the 5' RACE reads anew with MiXCR; each CDR3 protein has one entry. The top ten hold 3% to 4% of the sample, which has some 560,000 distinct CDR3 sequences, roughly a quarter seen once. This sample was shared with a second study, whose subject was T cells of mothers and their children.

Specimen: blood. Receptors were obtained from a boy between 2 and 10 years old in good health.

In its sample, this clonotype was seen a few times. The V and J genes are TRBV7-9 and TRBJ2-5, with 15 bases lining up with TRBD2. The CDR3 spans 15 residues. CDR1 is SEHNR and CDR2 is FQNEAQ in the germline V gene (reference sequence). The junction had 6 bases not matched to a gene; V was cut back by 6 bases and J by 7 bases. The CDR3 spells CASSLPGLAGGTQYF. The CDR3 DNA reads as TGTGCCAGCAGTCTCCCGGGACTAGCGGGGGGGACCCAGTACTTC.

This chain joins TRBV6-6 and TRBJ2-5; TRBD1 aligns across 9 bases. Per germline, CDR1 MNHNY and CDR2 SVGAGI (reference sequence). The CDR3 loop spans 15 amino acids. The junction had 6 bases not matched to a gene; V was cut back by 6 bases and J by 1 base. Here the CDR3 reads CASSAQGAAQETQYF. CDR3 sequence (DNA): TGTGCCAGCAGCGCACAGGGGGCCGCCCAAGAGACCCAGTACTTC.

The chain recombines TRBV11-2 with TRBJ2-7, with 8 bases fitting TRBD2. Germline values: CDR1 SGHAT, CDR2 FQNNGV. The ends lost 5 bases at V and 2 bases at J; junction bases unmatched: 8. CDR3 length: 15 amino acids. In nucleotides, the CDR3 is TGTGCCAGCAGCCCCGGCCCGGGAGGGACCTACGAGCAGTACTTC. Protein product: CASSPGPGGTYEQYF.

The chain combines TRBV20-1 with TRBJ2-5; TRBD2 aligns across 8 bases. Germline V gene data show CDR1 as DFQATT and CDR2 as SNEGSKA (reference sequence). The CDR3 loop spans 14 amino acids. The ends lost 4 bases at V and 4 bases at J; junction bases unmatched: 8. CDR3 nucleotide sequence: TGCAGTGCTAATAAAGGAAGCGGGGGAGAGACCCAGTACTTC. Translated: CSANKGSGGETQYF.

The sample holds a few counts of this clonotype. The gene calls are TRBV6-6 and TRBJ2-5; 7 bases are a match to TRBD2. The J call is in doubt because the DNA end fits TRBJ2-7 better. CDR1 is MNHNY, CDR2 SVGAGI, per germline (reference sequence). This CDR3 region has 14 residues. CDR3 amino acids: CASSLRGLAYEQYF. The CDR3 nucleotides are TGTGCCAGCAGTCTCCGAGGACTAGCCTACGAGCAGTACTTC.

This clonotype was recorded many times. V usage is TRBV5-1 and J usage is TRBJ2-1, with D possibly TRBD2 on 5 matching bases. CDR3 length: 15 residues. Germline V lookup: CDR1 SGHRS, CDR2 YFSETQ. V gave up 0 bases and J gave up 5 bases, with 12 bases separating them. CDR3 amino acids: CASSLVPADDNEQFF. The CDR3 DNA follows: TGCGCCAGCAGCTTGGTCCCAGCGGACGACAATGAGCAGTTCTTC. Drawing the rest from reference TRBV5-1 and TRBJ2-1, the complete variable domain is KAGVTQTPRYLIKTRGQQVTLSCSPISGHRSVSWYQQTPGQGLQFLFEYFSETQRNKGNFPGRFSGRQFSNSRSEMNVSTLELGDSALYLCASSLVPADDNEQFFGPGTRLTVL.

The chain joins TRBV29-1 to TRBJ2-7; the match to TRBD1 covers 11 bases. Germline V gene data show CDR1 as SQVTM and CDR2 as ANQGSEA. Losses at the gene ends were 7 bases for V and 4 bases for J; bases not matched to a gene: 6. This CDR3 comprises 13 residues. CDR3 protein: CSAGTGGIYEQYF. As DNA, the CDR3 is TGCAGCGCCGGGACAGGGGGAATTTACGAGCAGTACTTC.

The genes are TRBV6-5 and TRBJ2-2, with 12 positions matching TRBD2. This CDR3 comprises 16 residues. The V segment lost 1 base and the J segment 7 bases; nucleotides outside the gene matches: 4. The germline CDR1 and CDR2 sequences are MNHEY and SVGAGI. This CDR3 reads CASSYLTSGSYGELFF. DNA of the CDR3: TGTGCCAGCAGTTACTTGACTAGCGGGAGTTACGGGGAGCTGTTTTTT.

This rearrangement joins TRBV12-3 or TRBV12-4 to TRBJ1-5, with unresolved D. Trimming stripped 3 bases from V and 6 bases from J, with 12 bases between. This CDR3 comprises 14 residues. The CDR3 region is CASSLSHRAQPQHF. DNA of the CDR3: TGTGCCAGCAGTTTGAGCCATAGGGCTCAGCCCCAGCATTTT.

This clonotype was counted a few times. The V gene is TRBV9, the J gene TRBJ2-2; D uncertain. This CDR3 comprises 16 residues. Trimming removed 4 bases at V and 6 bases at J, with 19 bases between. Germline CDR1 and CDR2: SGDLS and YYNGEE. CDR3 sequence reads: CASSPRAGDGPGELFF. In DNA, the CDR3 is TGTGCCAGCAGCCCCCGGGCAGGAGACGGACCCGGGGAGCTGTTTTTT.

This clonotype was picked up a small number of times. V gene TRBV3-1 combines with J gene TRBJ2-2; D could derive from TRBD1 or TRBD2 (6 bases each). This CDR3 is built from 14 residues. Deletions cut 5 bases from V and 8 bases from J, with 15 bases between. Germline-derived CDR1 and CDR2 are LGHDT and YNNKEL (reference sequence). CDR3: CASSLGGYMGELFF. In DNA, the CDR3 is TGTGCCAGCAGCTTGGGGGGCTATATGGGGGAGCTGTTTTTT.

V usage is TRBV29-1 and J usage is TRBJ1-1; D uncertain. The length of the CDR3 is 12 residues. The germline V gene has CDR1 SQVTM and CDR2 ANQGSEA. The V end lost 7 bases, the J end lost 2 bases, and 11 bases lay between the germline ends. CDR3 protein: CSADGPNTEAFF. The CDR3 DNA follows: TGCAGCGCTGACGGCCCCAACACTGAAGCTTTCTTT.

This clonotype has just a few counts. The genes are TRBV15 and TRBJ2-1, with D unresolved. The CDR3 runs 13 residues. Germline-derived CDR1 and CDR2 are LNHNV and YYDKDF (reference sequence). The V end lost 3 bases, the J end lost 1 base, and 4 bases lay between the germline ends. CDR3 amino acids: CATSRGSYNEQFF. DNA for the CDR3: TGTGCCACCAGCAGGGGGTCCTACAATGAGCAGTTCTTC.

The J gene is TRBJ2-7, the V gene TRBV15; tentatively, D is TRBD1 (6 bases). The CDR3 sequence is 15 residues long. Deletions cut 5 bases from V and 1 base from J, with 15 bases between. Per the germline V gene, CDR1 is LNHNV and CDR2 is YYDKDF (reference sequence). This CDR3 is CATSPEFGQSYEQYF. As DNA, the CDR3 is TGTGCCACCAGCCCGGAGTTCGGACAGTCCTACGAGCAGTACTTC.

This clonotype was counted a few times. The junction differs from germline at one of its ends, possibly a read error. The gene calls are TRBV20-1 and TRBJ2-5; D is perhaps TRBD1 (6 bases). The germline CDR1 and CDR2 sequences are DFQATT and SNEGSKA (reference sequence). The CDR3 extends over 12 amino acids. CDR3 nucleotides: TGCAGTGCTCCTCTGGGACAAGAGACCCGGTACTTC. It translates to CSAPLGQETRYF.

This clonotype turned up a few times. The genes are TRBV4-3 and TRBJ1-1; a weak D match, TRBD1 (5 bases). This CDR3 region has 15 residues. V lost 7 bases and J lost 0, with 15 bases in between. In germline, CDR1 is LGHNA, CDR2 YSLEER. The CDR3 here is CASTSGGHLNTEAFF. The CDR3 DNA reads as TGCGCCAGCACCTCTGGAGGACACCTGAACACTGAAGCTTTCTTT.

This chain joins TRBV7-9 and TRBJ2-5, with D unclear. V was clipped by 5 bases and J by 7 bases, with 14 bases between them. Germline V gene data show CDR1 as SEHNR and CDR2 as FQNEAQ (reference sequence). The CDR3 has 13 amino acids. This chain's CDR3 is CASSGVRLRTQYF. Here the CDR3 DNA reads TGTGCCAGCAGCGGTGTGCGTTTAAGGACCCAGTACTTC.

This clonotype has just a few counts. The chain employs TRBV18 and TRBJ1-1; no clear D. Germline V lookup: CDR1 KGHSH, CDR2 LQKENI. There are 14 residues in the CDR3. With 3 bases removed from V and 9 bases from J, the gap between germline ends came to 17 bases. The CDR3 loop reads CASSPREEGAQAFF. CDR3 bases: TGTGCCAGCTCACCTCGGGAGGAGGGAGCTCAAGCTTTCTTT.

The chain has TRBV5-6 and TRBJ1-5, with D uncertain. CDR1 is SGHDT, CDR2 YYEEEE, per germline. The CDR3 runs 15 residues. The V end lost 0 bases, the J end lost 9 bases, and 16 bases lay between the germline ends. The CDR3 DNA sequence: TGTGCCAGCAGCTTGGGGGCGGAAGCCTTTTGGCCCCAGCATTTT. Residues: CASSLGAEAFWPQHF.

As DNA, the CDR3 is TGTGCCAGCAGTGTAAGACCCCCGTTGGGGGGCCAAGAGACCCAGTACTTC. It specifies CASSVRPPLGGQETQYF. The genes are TRBV6-1 and TRBJ2-5; TRBD2 might be the D (6 bases). V lost 4 bases and J 1 base, leaving 19 bases between the germline ends. Looked up from germline, CDR1 is MNHNS and CDR2 is SASEGT. The CDR3 loop spans 17 amino acids.

The chain employs TRBV20-1 and TRBJ2-1, with 12 bases that match TRBD2. CDR3 length: 15 residues. Unmatched junction bases numbered 3, after V lost 3 bases and J lost 3 bases. Germline lookup yields CDR1 DFQATT and CDR2 SNEGSKA (reference sequence). The CDR3 nucleotides are TGCAGTGCTAGGTCGACTAGCGGGAGCTACAATGAGCAGTTCTTC. It codes for CSARSTSGSYNEQFF.

The J gene is TRBJ1-3, the V gene TRBV10-3; D gene ambiguous. The CDR3 runs to 15 residues. CDR1 is ENHRY and CDR2 is SYGVKD in the germline V gene. V lost 3 bases and J lost 0, with 9 bases in between. Written as DNA, the CDR3 is TGTGCCATCAGTGACAACAGCTACTCTGGAAACACCATATATTTT. This sequence encodes CAISDNSYSGNTIYF.

The chain recombines TRBV18 with TRBJ2-1, with 9 bases aligning to TRBD1. CDR3 size: 15 residues. CDR1 is KGHSH, CDR2 LQKENI, per germline. V dropped 3 bases and J dropped 5; count of bases not matched to a gene: 5. The CDR3 loop is CASSPRDRAHNEQFF. In DNA, the CDR3 is TGTGCCAGCTCACCCAGGGACAGGGCTCACAATGAGCAGTTCTTC. The full variable domain, with the rest looked up from reference TRBV18 and TRBJ2-1, is NAGVMQNPRHLVRRRGQEARLRCSPMKGHSHVYWYRQLPEEGLKFMVYLQKENIIDESGMPKERFSAEFPKEGPSILRIQQVVRGDSAAYFCASSPRDRAHNEQFFGPGTRLTVL.